The clone carrying this T cell receptor (beta chain) was detected only a few times. Antigen unknown. A read error may explain this, as a much larger clone is one base away. The data were taken from a study of tumor and adjacent non-tumor tissue in lung cancer. In the study overall: The patients, 10 men and five or six women, were roughly 30 to 80 with stage I to III disease.

TCRbeta libraries were built with three rounds of nested PCR, modified from ARM-PCR. From the multiplex PCR reads, TCRdb called clonotypes with MiXCR, one entry per CDR3 protein. The sample lists approximately 62,000 distinct CDR3 sequences; 61% were seen once. This CDR3 is 16 amino acids long. Germline CDR1 MGHRA, CDR2 YSYEKL. General study points: Shorter survival was associated with higher TCR diversity in tumors.

This sample's RNA came from whole unsorted tissue. Distant lung tissue was collected more than 3 cm away from the tumor edge. The clonotype comes from a man between 65 and 85 years old with non-small cell lung cancer. Sequencing was performed on distant non-tumor lung tissue. The gene calls are TRBV4-1 and TRBJ1-2; 7 bases match TRBD1. The CDR3 here is CACSHGDRGTNYGYTF. CDR3 bases: TGCGCCTGCAGCCACGGGGACAGAGGAACTAACTATGGCTACACCTTC.